This TCR beta chain emerged from a study of PD-L1 blockade in urothelial cancer (dated by TCRdb to about 2017). As for the study more broadly: Every patient began therapy at some point between 2014 and 2015 and was given atezolizumab 1,200 mg intravenously every 3 weeks. Patients had an ECOG performance status of 0 or 1 and had received between 0 and 3 prior chemotherapy regimens. Blood samples were analyzed at 3 weeks after treatment start (second dose) and at 6 weeks after treatment start. Blood samples yielded a median of about 150,000 T cells and roughly 83,000 unique TCRs, with median clonality 0.080. Durable clinical benefit was defined as a progression-free survival longer than 6 months, and TCR features were additionally tested against progression-free survival and overall survival. Several patients achieved durable clinical benefit and approximately 20 did not. About 85% of the 29 patients were males with bladder-origin urothelial cancer, and about 65% of the roughly 30 reported a prior smoking history. An exploratory multi-omic analysis was conducted of the somatic, immune and clinical correlates of response to PD-L1 blockade with atezolizumab in urothelial cancer. In the same patients who had TCR sequencing, pretreatment tumors also underwent whole exome sequencing and RNA sequencing. Pretreatment tumor samples, along with matched peripheral blood collected serially before and after atezolizumab treatment, underwent TCR sequencing. Some 29 patients had pretreatment blood TCR-seq, around 25 had at least one posttreatment blood collection, and around 25 had tumor TCR-seq. Broader findings and caveats from the paper: Because the sample size was small (n ≈ 29) and many exploratory analyses were performed, the results are intended to be hypothesis-generating. Patients with durable benefit showed greater expansion of tumor-associated TCR clones in peripheral blood 3 weeks after starting treatment (n ≈ 20, p = 0.022). A pretreatment peripheral blood TCR clonality below the median was linked to improved progression-free and overall survival.

With respect to this clone: Its recognized antigen is unknown. Per-base quality was not reported, and no clone a single base away is much larger than it.

The germline V gene sets CDR1 to LGHNA and CDR2 to YSLEER. Between the V and J ends, shortened by 4 bases and 7 bases respectively, the junction contains 16 bases. From the cysteine up to the phenylalanine, the CDR3 has a length of 15 residues. Of the read, only the CDR3 DNA is kept; its 45 bases are in frame from base 1. A cohort of 25 to 30 patients with locally advanced or metastatic urothelial carcinoma, treated at Memorial Sloan Kettering on a trial protocol, was included. Peripheral blood mononuclear cells were collected pretreatment and during treatment, with between 1 and 8 total time points per patient. The Qiagen DNeasy Blood extraction kit was used to purify genomic DNA from total PBMCs and tumor samples. PBMCs were collected pretreatment and during treatment and were isolated and stored as previously described. Synthetic TCR analog templates were spiked into each PCR so that absolute template abundance could be estimated from read counts. TCRbeta CDR3 regions were amplified from genomic DNA with bias-controlled V and J gene primers using the immunoSEQ assay. Rearranged TCRbeta segments were sequenced at approximately 20X coverage. Per the source publication's procedure: Sequencing errors were corrected by clustering, and CDR3s were annotated against IMGT so that V, D and J genes could be assigned. Only productive TCRbeta rearrangements were used in downstream analyses, excluding out-of-frame or stop-codon sequences. Clonality was computed as one minus Shannon entropy normalized by the log of the number of unique productive sequences. Fisher's exact test with Benjamini-Hochberg correction, using a cutoff of adjusted p below 0.01, was how clones that differed between time points or between blood and tumor were identified. What TCRdb holds here is the immuneACCESS table cut down to in-frame rearrangements. Part of the clones is not present; checked against another copy, under half of the missing clones reflect an unresolved V gene, and the others are unexplained. Clone size and V and J calls were adopted from that table, with D and trimming inferred from the DNA. The sample contains more than 45,000 clones, around 77% of them found a single time. The ten largest make up 3% to 4.5% of the sample.

This sequence uses TRBV4-3 and TRBJ2-2; the D region possibly corresponds to TRBD1 (6 bases align). The TCR sequence derives from a man between 70 and 80 years old with urothelial cancer. The sequencing here drew on PBMCs, taken around atezolizumab (anti-PD-L1) treatment. The DNA sequence is given as TGCGCCAGCAGCCTCCTGACAGGTGGGGTCGGGGAGCTGTTTTTT. Translation gives CASSLLTGGVGELFF.